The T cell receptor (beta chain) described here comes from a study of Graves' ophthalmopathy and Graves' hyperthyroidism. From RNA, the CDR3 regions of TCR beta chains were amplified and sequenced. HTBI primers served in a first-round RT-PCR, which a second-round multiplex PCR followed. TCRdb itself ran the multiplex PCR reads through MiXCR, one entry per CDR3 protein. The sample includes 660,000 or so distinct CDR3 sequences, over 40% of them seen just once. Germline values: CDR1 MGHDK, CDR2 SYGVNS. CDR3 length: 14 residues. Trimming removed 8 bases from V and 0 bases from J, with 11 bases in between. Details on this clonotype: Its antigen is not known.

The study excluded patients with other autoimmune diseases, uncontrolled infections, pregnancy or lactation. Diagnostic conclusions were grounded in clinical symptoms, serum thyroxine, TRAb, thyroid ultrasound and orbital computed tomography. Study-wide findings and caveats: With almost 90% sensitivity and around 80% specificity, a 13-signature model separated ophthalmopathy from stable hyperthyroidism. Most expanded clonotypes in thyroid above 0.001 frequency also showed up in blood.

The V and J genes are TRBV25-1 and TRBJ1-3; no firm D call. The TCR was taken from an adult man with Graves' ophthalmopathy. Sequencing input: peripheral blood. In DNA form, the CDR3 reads TGTGCCAGCGTTGAAGGCAGCTCTGGAAACACCATATATTTT. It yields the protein CASVEGSSGNTIYF.